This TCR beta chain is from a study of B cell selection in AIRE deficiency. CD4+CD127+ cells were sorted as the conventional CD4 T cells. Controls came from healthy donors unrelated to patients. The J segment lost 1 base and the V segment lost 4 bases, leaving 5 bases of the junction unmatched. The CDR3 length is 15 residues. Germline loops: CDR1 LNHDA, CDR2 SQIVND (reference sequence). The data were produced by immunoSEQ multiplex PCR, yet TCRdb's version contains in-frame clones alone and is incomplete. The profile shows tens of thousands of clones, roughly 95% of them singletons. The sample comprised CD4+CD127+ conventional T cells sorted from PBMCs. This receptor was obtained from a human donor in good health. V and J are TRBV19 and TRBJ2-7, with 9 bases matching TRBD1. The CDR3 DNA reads TGTGCCAGTAGTAACACCGGGACAGGGTCCTACGAGCAGTACTTC. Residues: CASSNTGTGSYEQYF. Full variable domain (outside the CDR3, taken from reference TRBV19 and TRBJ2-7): DGGITQSPKYLFRKEGQNVTLSCEQNLNHDAMYWYRQDPGQGLRLIYYSQIVNDFQKGDIAEGYSVSREKKESFPLTVTSAQKNPTAFYLCASSNTGTGSYEQYFGPGTRLTVT.